This T cell receptor (beta chain) was sequenced in a study of shared clonotypes between healthy human individuals. Overall study findings and caveats: Only blood was sampled; tissue repertoires likely differ. It was anticipated that sequencing depth would influence how many clonotypes donors shared. The sharing of roughly 5% of naive CD4 clonotypes was seen across a handful of donors.

Germline V gene lookup returns CDR1 MGHRA and CDR2 YSYEKL. The CDR3 has 16 residues. With 0 bases removed from V and 4 bases from J, the gap between germline ends came to 13 bases. CD45RO-negative cells were positively selected for CCR7, leaving out terminally differentiated effector memory CD45RA+ cells. Measured with immunoSEQ multiplex PCR; TCRdb has only the in-frame clones, and not every one. Among about 1,800,000 clones listed, about 95% were seen once. As concerns this clone: Its specificity is not known.

Sequencing was performed on naive CD8+ T cells sorted from blood. The sequence derives from a man younger than 35 in good health. The chain combines TRBV4-1 with TRBJ1-3, with TRBD1 as a possible D gene (6 bases). CDR3 sequence reads: CASSQEAGASGNTIYF. The CDR3 DNA sequence: TGCGCCAGCAGCCAAGAGGCGGGGGCGTCAGGAAACACCATATATTTT.